The clone carrying this T cell receptor beta chain has at least ten counts. Its target is unknown. The data stem from a study of regulatory T cells in long-lasting Graves disease. Study-wide results and caveats: Shared public clonotypes totalled 2,741 in persistent patients, compared with over 800 in new patients.

Building the TCR beta libraries relied on iRepertoire HTBI primers, and CDR3 regions underwent Arm-PCR. TCRdb ran MiXCR on the multiplex PCR reads and lists one entry per CDR3 protein. The sample gives roughly 220,000 distinct CDR3 sequences, approximately 20% of which show up once; less than 25% is in the top ten. As for time point: newly diagnosed GD, antithyroid drugs for less than 3 months. Construction of the TCR library relied on RNA isolated from PBMCs. All patients originated from an endocrinology department located in Xi'an, China. This receptor was identified in a female donor with Graves disease. The sequencing here drew on peripheral blood mononuclear cells (PBMCs), taken at new diagnosis, from a patient treated with antithyroid drugs.

CDR3 sequence: CASSPGLSNNEQFF. The CDR3 coding sequence is TGTGCCAGCAGTCCAGGACTATCGAACAATGAGCAGTTCTTC. This chain joins TRBV12-3 or TRBV12-4 and TRBJ2-1, with D possibly being TRBD2 (6 bases). The CDR3 is 14 amino acids. The ends were cut back, 5 bases at V and 5 bases at J, with 13 bases in the middle.